A single sample is the source of the 20 T cell receptor beta chains below, sequenced in a study of T-cell memory formation after mild COVID-19. Each CDR3 protein gets one entry after TCRdb re-called the 5' RACE reads with MiXCR. Of some 130,000 distinct CDR3 sequences in the sample, around 15% were seen once. Sequences were obtained from PBMCs or a T cell subset sorted from them (not recorded which). The receptors shown here come from a man between 18 and 35 years old who had mild COVID-19 (a few samples of this study predate the infection). Cell type and time point are not known.

The sample holds a few counts of this clonotype. V and J are TRBV5-4 and TRBJ1-1, with D unclear. CDR3 length: 14 amino acids. Trimming shortened V by 0 bases and J by 11 bases, and 17 bases separated the two germline ends. Germline-derived CDR1 and CDR2 are SGHNT and YYREEE (reference sequence). CDR3 sequence: CASSLEGSSRVAFF. CDR3 in DNA: TGTGCCAGCAGCTTGGAGGGTTCCTCGAGGGTGGCTTTCTTT.

V gene TRBV6-2 or TRBV6-3 combines with J gene TRBJ2-3; 12 nucleotides match TRBD1. V gave up 5 bases and J gave up 7 bases; unmatched junction bases: 7. This CDR3 spans 15 amino acids. Germline lookup yields CDR1 MNHEY and CDR2 SVGEGT. The CDR3 loop reads CASSEPGQGANTQYF. The CDR3 nucleotides are TGTGCCAGCAGTGAACCGGGACAGGGGGCTAATACGCAGTATTTT.

This clonotype was seen repeatedly, ten times or more. The V gene is TRBV6-5, the J gene TRBJ2-5; TRBD1 matches 9 bases. This CDR3 spans 16 amino acids. With V trimmed by 0 bases and J by 5 bases, 7 bases remained unmatched. CDR1 and CDR2 from the germline V gene are MNHEY and SVGAGI. The CDR3 protein is CASSYSRTGVGETQYF. Written as DNA, the CDR3 is TGTGCCAGCAGTTACTCCCGGACAGGGGTAGGGGAGACCCAGTACTTC.

In this sample, this clonotype turned up a few times. This chain uses TRBV20-1 with TRBJ1-4, with D tentatively TRBD1 (5 bases). The CDR3 covers 14 residues. From germline, CDR1 is DFQATT and CDR2 SNEGSKA (reference sequence). V shed 6 bases and J shed 0 bases, with 11 bases lying between them. In DNA, the CDR3 is TGCAGTGCGGGGACGCCCGCAACTAATGAAAAACTGTTTTTT. Translated: CSAGTPATNEKLFF.

This clonotype showed up just a few times. DNA of the CDR3: TGTGCCAGCAGCTTAGGCGGGACCGGTGAAAAACTGTTTTTT. Translation: CASSLGGTGEKLFF. The chain links TRBV7-2 to TRBJ1-4; TRBD1 is a possible D gene (5 bases). Trimming shortened V by 1 base and J by 7 bases, and 10 bases separated the two germline ends. The CDR3 contains 14 residues. The V gene's germline CDR1 is SGHTA and CDR2 FQGNSA.

This clonotype was seen a few times. This chain joins TRBV4-1 and TRBJ2-5, with 13 bases fitting TRBD2. Per germline, CDR1 MGHRA and CDR2 YSYEKL. This CDR3 has 16 amino acids. J lost 4 bases, V lost 5 bases, and 7 bases had no gene match. This CDR3 is CASSAQTSGGLETQYF. Written as DNA, the CDR3 is TGCGCCAGCAGCGCCCAGACTAGCGGGGGGTTAGAGACCCAGTACTTC.

This clonotype was seen only a few times. CDR3 in amino acids: CASSQDEPRGYGYTF. The DNA of the CDR3 is TGCGCCAGCAGCCAAGATGAGCCCCGGGGCTATGGCTACACCTTC. The gene calls are TRBV4-1 and TRBJ1-2; D unclear. Germline CDR1 reads MGHRA; CDR2 reads YSYEKL. This CDR3 is 15 amino acids long. Trimming cost V 0 bases and J 4 bases, with 12 bases left between them.

This clonotype was observed a few times. The chain carries TRBV20-1 and TRBJ2-5; D could derive from TRBD1 or TRBD2 (5 bases each). This CDR3 comprises 13 residues. In germline, CDR1 is DFQATT, CDR2 SNEGSKA (reference sequence). V lost 0 bases to trimming and J lost 2 bases, with 7 bases between them. The CDR3: CSAREGPQETQYF. The CDR3 coding sequence is TGCAGTGCTAGAGAGGGACCGCAAGAGACCCAGTACTTC.

The rearrangement uses TRBV7-9 and TRBJ1-2; D gene ambiguous. The V end lost 5 bases, the J end lost 5 bases, and 9 bases lay between the germline ends. Germline assignment: CDR1 SEHNR and CDR2 FQNEAQ (reference sequence). This CDR3 spans 12 amino acids. The CDR3 coding sequence is TGTGCCAGCAGCCCGTTTGGGTATGGCTACACCTTC. Translation: CASSPFGYGYTF.

This clonotype was seen only a few times. The chain links TRBV27 to TRBJ2-3; 7 nucleotides agree with TRBD2. The CDR3 loop spans 14 amino acids. The germline V gene has CDR1 MNHEY and CDR2 SMNVEV (reference sequence). With 6 bases clipped from V and 2 bases from J, the junction kept 5 bases outside the gene matches. CDR3 in amino acids: CASRTRGDTDTQYF. Here the CDR3 DNA reads TGTGCCAGCAGAACCCGGGGGGACACAGATACGCAGTATTTT.

In its sample, this clonotype was seen a few times. J is TRBJ2-1 and V is TRBV6-5; 10 bases line up with TRBD2. The junction had 2 bases not matched to a gene; V was cut back by 2 bases and J by 4 bases. The V gene's germline CDR1 is MNHEY and CDR2 SVGAGI. The CDR3 loop spans 15 amino acids. In nucleotides, the CDR3 is TGTGCCAGCAGTTACACTAGCGGGATATACAATGAGCAGTTCTTC. It translates to CASSYTSGIYNEQFF.

This clonotype was picked up many times. The CDR3 reads CASSGQLDSPLHF. The CDR3 bases are TGTGCCAGCAGCGGACAATTAGATTCACCCCTCCACTTT. The chain has TRBV7-2 and TRBJ1-6; maybe TRBD1 (5 bases). The CDR3 is 13 residues long. V was shortened by 5 bases and J by 8 bases, with 10 bases between the two germline ends. Germline-derived CDR1 and CDR2 are SGHTA and FQGNSA.

This clonotype was counted a few times. This CDR3 is CASGALGNTIYF. CDR3 nucleotides: TGCGCCAGCGGGGCGCTGGGAAACACCATATATTTT. This rearrangement joins TRBV4-3 to TRBJ1-3; perhaps TRBD1 as D (5 bases). V was trimmed by 8 bases and J by 4 bases, leaving 9 bases between them. Germline CDR1 reads LGHNA; CDR2 reads YSLEER. CDR3 size: 12 residues.

This clonotype showed up many times. For the CDR3, the DNA is TGTGCCAGCAGCAGATCGGACGGCTACGACGAGCAGTACTTC. This codes for CASSRSDGYDEQYF. The J gene is TRBJ2-7, the V gene TRBV7-2, with D hard to call. This CDR3 is 14 amino acids long. Germline CDR1 and CDR2: SGHTA and FQGNSA. Trimming removed 5 bases from V and 5 bases from J, with 16 bases in between.

This clonotype turned up a few times. The chain uses TRBV12-3 or TRBV12-4 and TRBJ2-1; D remains ambiguous. V was pared by 5 bases and J by 6 bases, with 11 bases between. The length of the CDR3 is 13 residues. CDR3 coding DNA: TGTGCCAGCAGTGACCGACAACTCAATGAGCAGTTCTTC. It translates to CASSDRQLNEQFF.

This clonotype was counted between two and nine times. The chain is built from TRBV4-2 and TRBJ1-2, with 8 bases that match TRBD1. The germline V gene has CDR1 LGHNA and CDR2 YNFKEQ. With V trimmed by 3 bases and J by 6 bases, 3 bases remained unmatched. CDR3 length: 13 amino acids. The CDR3 is CASSQGQEHGYTF. For the CDR3, the DNA is TGTGCCAGCAGCCAGGGACAGGAACATGGCTACACCTTC.

This clonotype was observed many times. The chain uses TRBV6-5 and TRBJ1-2; D not certain. This CDR3 spans 15 amino acids. Trimming removed 0 bases from V and 5 bases from J, with 13 bases in between. CDR1 MNHEY and CDR2 SVGAGI come from the germline V gene. CDR3 region: CASSYSSVAGYGYTF. CDR3 coding DNA: TGTGCCAGCAGTTACTCGTCGGTGGCAGGTTATGGCTACACCTTC.

The chain is built from TRBV6-2 or TRBV6-3 and TRBJ2-7; 12 positions agree with TRBD2. Per the germline V gene, CDR1 is MNHEY and CDR2 is SVGEGT. The V gene end was trimmed by 5 bases and the J gene end by 0 bases; junction bases not matched to a gene: 5. The CDR3 consists of 16 residues. This chain's CDR3 is CASSRLAGALSYEQYV. The DNA for the CDR3 is TGTGCCAGCAGTCGACTAGCGGGGGCCCTCTCCTACGAGCAGTACGTC.

This clonotype came up a few times. The gene calls are TRBV5-5 and TRBJ2-1; a possible D gene is TRBD1 (6 bases). Germline values: CDR1 SGHKS, CDR2 YYEKEE (reference sequence). V lost 5 bases and J lost 14, with 20 bases in between. This CDR3 comprises 13 residues. The CDR3 sequence: CASRSETGSREFF. The CDR3 DNA reads as TGTGCCAGCAGATCCGAAACAGGGTCCCGGGAGTTCTTC.

This clonotype was recorded a few times. Sequence at one end of the junction differs from germline and may be a read error. The chain is built from TRBV12-3 or TRBV12-4 and TRBJ2-2; unclear D gene. This CDR3 comprises 14 residues. This CDR3 reads CASSQLRNAGELFF. Written as DNA, the CDR3 is TGTGCCAGCAGTCAGCTACGGAACGCCGGGGAGCTGTTTTTT.